These T cell receptor beta chains were read from a single sample in a study of blood T cell repertoires in COVID-19. This table comes from immunoSEQ multiplex PCR, and its TCRdb copy is limited to in-frame clones, with some not included. The data contain about 220,000 clones, approximately 81% of them singletons. Sequencing was performed on peripheral blood. The receptors derive from an elderly woman with acute or convalescent COVID-19. CDR3s leave out the opening cysteine and the closing phenylalanine or tryptophan. Each record gives: V gene, J gene, CDR3 protein.

TRBV30	TRBJ2-6	AWSVHSGANVLT
TRBV5-1	TRBJ1-2	ASSGAGRSVDGYT
TRBV12-3/TRBV12-4	TRBJ1-1	ASSLGGSEAF
TRBV6-5	TRBJ2-1	AILTSGGALDEQF
TRBV20-1	TRBJ2-7	SARRENEQY
TRBV11-3	TRBJ2-7	ASTLRGDSYEQY
TRBV11-3	TRBJ2-4	ASQDRILAKNIQY
TRBV5-1	TRBJ2-1	ASSFIASHEQF
TRBV19	TRBJ2-3	ASRQGQGRGTDTQY
TRBV4-3	TRBJ1-6	ASSQTGTNSPLH
TRBV5-1	TRBJ2-1	ASSPGVAGVPYNEQF
TRBV7-8	TRBJ2-1	ASSRTGSNEQF
TRBV5-1	TRBJ1-1	ASSDRQGKNTEAF
TRBV29-1	TRBJ1-5	SVRQGERNQPQH
TRBV5-4	TRBJ1-2	ASSLGGLRGHYGYT
TRBV7-7	TRBJ2-5	ASSYSGGQETQY
TRBV27	TRBJ1-1	ASSPDRGEAF
TRBV6-2/TRBV6-3	TRBJ1-6	ASSPRVSRNSPLH
TRBV3-1/TRBV3-2	TRBJ2-5	ASAPGQGLGETQY
TRBV11-2	TRBJ2-7	ASSLGTNYEQY
TRBV25-1	TRBJ2-5	ATAGLQETQY
TRBV5-4	TRBJ2-3	ASSLGGLAGGINTQY